These 3 T cell receptor beta chains share one sample of origin, sequenced in a study of regulatory T cells in long-lasting Graves disease (dated by TCRdb to about 2021). The time point label for this specimen denotes: newly diagnosed GD, antithyroid drugs for less than 3 months. For both TCR sequencing and RNA sequencing, RNA was extracted from PBMCs in TRIzol. The library was made by multiplex PCR. The sequencer was an Illumina HiSeq 4000. CDR3 regions were amplified by Arm-PCR with iRepertoire HTBI primers to construct TCR beta libraries. TCRdb reanalyzed the raw reads on its own, using fastp at Q25 for trimming and MiXCR for clone calling, and kept in-frame beta chains. Rows with a matching CDR3 protein are joined into one entry that keeps the most common DNA and genes. The sample table records about 320,000 distinct CDR3 sequences; about 20% of these occur just once. Clones ranked in the top ten supply less than 40% of the sample.

Sequencing was performed on peripheral blood mononuclear cells (PBMCs), taken at new diagnosis, from a patient treated with antithyroid drugs. The source is a female donor with Graves disease.

V is TRBV2 and J is TRBJ2-5; D is uncertain. The CDR3 totals 13 residues. Trimming removed 8 bases from V and 5 bases from J, with 15 bases in between. Germline V gene sequence: CDR1 SNHLY, CDR2 FYNNEI. The CDR3 DNA reads as TGTGCCAGCTTGAGACGGAGTGGGGAGACCCAGTACTTC. Protein: CASLRRSGETQYF.

The rearrangement links TRBV6-2 or TRBV6-3 to TRBJ2-2; TRBD1 or TRBD2 may be the D gene (5 bases each). Germline-derived CDR1 and CDR2 are MNHEY and SVGEGT. CDR3 length: 15 residues. The germline V and J ends were trimmed by 2 bases and 1 base, with 8 bases remaining between them. The CDR3 spells CASSYRDQNTGELFF. As DNA, the CDR3 is TGTGCCAGCAGTTACAGGGACCAGAACACCGGGGAGCTGTTTTTT.

The chain joins TRBV5-1 to TRBJ1-5, with D possibly being TRBD1 (6 bases). Germline lookup yields CDR1 SGHRS and CDR2 YFSETQ. The germline V and J ends were trimmed by 4 bases and 7 bases, with 12 bases remaining between them. The CDR3 runs 13 residues. The CDR3, as DNA: TGCGCCAGCAGCCCCGAGGGGGAACAGCCCCAGCATTTT. Its translation is CASSPEGEQPQHF.